Below are 15 T cell receptor beta chains sequenced from a single sample in a study of blood T cell repertoires in COVID-19. Generated by immunoSEQ multiplex PCR, the TCRdb table keeps only in-frame clones and is missing some. The data contain some 300,000 clones, approximately 88% of them singletons. Sequencing was performed on peripheral blood. These receptors were obtained from a woman aged 25 to 39 who had recovered from COVID-19.

This chain connects TRBV6-4 to TRBJ1-6; 10 nucleotides agree with TRBD1. Unmatched junction bases numbered 9, after V lost 6 bases and J lost 10 bases. The CDR3 loop spans 15 amino acids. The germline V gene has CDR1 MRHNA and CDR2 SNTAGT. The DNA for the CDR3 is TGTGCCAGCAGCGTGGGACAGGGGCCTGGATCACCCCTCCACTTT. Protein: CASSVGQGPGSPLHF.

V gene TRBV28 combines with J gene TRBJ2-7; 7 nucleotides align to TRBD1. Per germline, CDR1 MDHEN and CDR2 SYDVKM. This CDR3 comprises 13 residues. The junction had 5 bases not matched to a gene; V was cut back by 4 bases and J by 5 bases. The CDR3 DNA follows: TGTGCCAGCAGTTCGAGCAGGGGGAACGAGCAGTACTTC. This translates into CASSSSRGNEQYF.

This chain connects TRBV7-2 to TRBJ1-3, with 9 bases aligning to TRBD1. CDR1 is SGHTA, CDR2 FQGNSA, per germline. This CDR3 has 16 amino acids. V lost 6 bases to trimming and J lost 0 bases; unmatched junction nucleotides: 6. CDR3 sequence: CASRLRQGDSGNTIYF. CDR3 nucleotides: TGTGCCAGCAGATTGAGACAGGGGGACTCTGGAAACACCATATATTTT.

The chain combines TRBV5-1 with TRBJ1-1; 7 positions agree with TRBD1. The V gene end was trimmed by 4 bases and the J gene end by 5 bases; junction bases not matched to a gene: 11. CDR1 is SGHRS and CDR2 is YFSETQ in the germline V gene. The CDR3 is 15 amino acids. CDR3 region: CASSPLQGSGTEAFF. The CDR3 DNA reads as TGCGCCAGCAGCCCATTACAGGGGAGCGGGACTGAAGCTTTCTTT.

The J gene is TRBJ2-7, the V gene TRBV28; the D gene is possibly TRBD2 (7 bases). CDR3 length: 11 amino acids. CDR1 is MDHEN, CDR2 SYDVKM, per germline. Trimming pared 8 bases from V and 5 bases from J, leaving 10 bases between. Here the CDR3 DNA reads TGTGCCAGCGGGGGGGCCAACGAGCAGTACTTC. It is translated as CASGGANEQYF.

The rearrangement links TRBV5-1 to TRBJ2-1; TRBD1 matches at 10 bases. This CDR3 region has 15 residues. The ends lost 6 bases at V and 4 bases at J; junction bases unmatched: 7. CDR1 SGHRS and CDR2 YFSETQ come from the germline V gene. The CDR3 loop reads CASTAGTGVYNEQFF. The CDR3, as DNA: TGCGCCAGCACCGCCGGGACAGGGGTTTACAATGAGCAGTTCTTC.

In its sample, this clone was seen once. The genes are TRBV27 and TRBJ2-3, with 7 bases matching TRBD1. V shed 5 bases, J shed 2 bases, and the junction held 7 bases outside the gene matches. CDR3 length: 15 residues. The germline CDR1 and CDR2 sequences are MNHEY and SMNVEV (reference sequence). The CDR3 sequence: CASSPRDSPTDTQYF. CDR3 nucleotide sequence: TGTGCCAGCAGTCCACGGGACAGTCCCACAGATACGCAGTATTTT.

J is TRBJ2-1 and V is TRBV9; a weak D match, TRBD2 (5 bases). Germline lookup yields CDR1 SGDLS and CDR2 YYNGEE. With 0 bases removed from V and 3 bases from J, the gap between germline ends came to 16 bases. CDR3 length: 17 amino acids. The DNA for the CDR3 is TGTGCCAGCAGCGTAGTAGCGTTCAGCGGAGTCTACAATGAGCAGTTCTTC. Encoded protein: CASSVVAFSGVYNEQFF.

The genes are TRBV3-1 (or the pseudogene TRBV3-2) and TRBJ2-7; TRBD2 matches at 10 bases. The CDR3 is made up of 16 amino acids. Germline-derived CDR1 and CDR2 are LGHDT and YNNKEL (reference sequence). V was clipped by 7 bases and J by 1 base; unmatched bases: 10. In DNA form, the CDR3 reads TGTGCCAGCACCCCCGGTAGCGGGGGGACGTCCTACGAGCAGTACTTC. Translation gives CASTPGSGGTSYEQYF.

This chain links TRBV20-1 with TRBJ1-4; D is ambiguous. This CDR3 region has 11 residues. Germline CDR1 is DFQATT and CDR2 is SNEGSKA (reference sequence). V gave up 3 bases and J gave up 8 bases, with 7 bases separating them. The CDR3 loop is CSARRQEKLFF. For the CDR3, the DNA is TGCAGTGCTAGGAGGCAGGAAAAACTGTTTTTT.

DNA of the CDR3: TGTGCCAGCAGCTTAAGAACTGGGAGAAACACTGAAGCTTTCTTT. It encodes CASSLRTGRNTEAFF. The chain links TRBV7-3 to TRBJ1-1; D unclear. The germline V gene has CDR1 SGHTA and CDR2 FQGTGA. V lost 1 base and J lost 2, with 11 bases in between. The CDR3 is 15 amino acids.

This chain connects TRBV7-3 to TRBJ1-6, with D possibly being TRBD1 (5 bases). The CDR3 contains 13 residues. CDR1 SGHTA and CDR2 FQGTGA come from the germline V gene. V was shortened by 4 bases and J by 7 bases, with 8 bases between the two germline ends. The CDR3 coding sequence is TGTGCCAGCAGCTCAGGGATCAATTCACCCCTCCACTTT. This codes for CASSSGINSPLHF.

This clone is a singleton in its sample. The J gene is TRBJ1-4, the V gene TRBV5-1, with TRBD1 matching over 7 bases. The CDR3 covers 15 residues. Germline V gene lookup returns CDR1 SGHRS and CDR2 YFSETQ. Losses at the gene ends were 1 base for V and 0 bases for J; bases not matched to a gene: 0. The CDR3 protein is CASSLTGATNEKLFF. In nucleotides, the CDR3 is TGCGCCAGCAGCTTGACAGGGGCAACTAATGAAAAACTGTTTTTT.

This chain joins TRBV29-1 and TRBJ2-7; 8 nucleotides agree with TRBD2. The germline V gene has CDR1 SQVTM and CDR2 ANQGSEA. This CDR3 is built from 12 residues. The V segment lost 6 bases and the J segment 6 bases; nucleotides outside the gene matches: 7. The CDR3 nucleotides read TGCAGCGTGGTGGGACTAGTCTCCGAGCAGTACTTC. It codes for CSVVGLVSEQYF.

This chain uses TRBV6-1 with TRBJ1-5; D is perhaps TRBD1 (5 bases). V lost 2 bases and J lost 6, with 8 bases in between. In germline, CDR1 is MNHNS, CDR2 SASEGT. This CDR3 has 13 residues. DNA for the CDR3: TGTGCCAGCAGTGAACAGGGAAGTCAGCCCCAGCATTTT. Residues: CASSEQGSQPQHF.